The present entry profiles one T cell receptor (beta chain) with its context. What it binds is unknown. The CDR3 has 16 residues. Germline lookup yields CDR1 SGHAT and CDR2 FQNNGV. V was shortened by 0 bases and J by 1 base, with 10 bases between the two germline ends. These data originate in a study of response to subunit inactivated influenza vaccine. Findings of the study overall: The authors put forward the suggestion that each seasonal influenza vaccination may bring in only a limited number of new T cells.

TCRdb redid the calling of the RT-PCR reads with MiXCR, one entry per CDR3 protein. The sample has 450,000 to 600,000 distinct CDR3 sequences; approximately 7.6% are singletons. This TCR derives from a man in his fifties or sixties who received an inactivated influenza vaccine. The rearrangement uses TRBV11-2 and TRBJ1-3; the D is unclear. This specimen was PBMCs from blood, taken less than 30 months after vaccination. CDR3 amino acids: CASSLEAGKSGNTIYF. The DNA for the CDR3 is TGTGCCAGCAGCTTAGAGGCCGGGAAGTCTGGAAACACCATATATTTT.